This T cell receptor (beta chain) was captured by sequencing in a study of shared clonotypes between healthy human individuals. The CDR3 is 13 amino acids. Trimming removed 5 bases at V and 7 bases at J, with 12 bases between. The V gene's germline CDR1 is MDHEN and CDR2 SYDVKM. Assay execution took place at the deep level. Unsorted PBMC contributed roughly 320 ng DNA, about 30,000 T cell genomes, to each replicate PCR. The sequenced material, unsorted PBMC DNA, was run on ten immunoSEQ deep assay plates. Produced via immunoSEQ multiplex PCR; TCRdb's table is partial and in-frame only. The sample has some 500,000 clones; roughly 85% are singletons.

The gene calls are TRBV28 and TRBJ2-1, with unresolved D. Sequenced sample: PBMCs. The TCR sequence derives from a woman in her thirties or forties in good health. Some clones in this sample may be carry-over from other donors' samples. CDR3 loop: CASSQQEPNEQFF. The CDR3 nucleotides read TGTGCCAGCAGTCAGCAGGAACCTAATGAGCAGTTCTTC. Together with reference TRBV28 and TRBJ2-1, the CDR3 gives the full variable domain: DVKVTQSSRYLVKRTGEKVFLECVQDMDHENMFWYRQDPGLGLRLIYFSYDVKMKEKGDIPEGYSVSREKKERFSLILESASTNQTSMYLCASSQQEPNEQFFGPGTRLTVL.